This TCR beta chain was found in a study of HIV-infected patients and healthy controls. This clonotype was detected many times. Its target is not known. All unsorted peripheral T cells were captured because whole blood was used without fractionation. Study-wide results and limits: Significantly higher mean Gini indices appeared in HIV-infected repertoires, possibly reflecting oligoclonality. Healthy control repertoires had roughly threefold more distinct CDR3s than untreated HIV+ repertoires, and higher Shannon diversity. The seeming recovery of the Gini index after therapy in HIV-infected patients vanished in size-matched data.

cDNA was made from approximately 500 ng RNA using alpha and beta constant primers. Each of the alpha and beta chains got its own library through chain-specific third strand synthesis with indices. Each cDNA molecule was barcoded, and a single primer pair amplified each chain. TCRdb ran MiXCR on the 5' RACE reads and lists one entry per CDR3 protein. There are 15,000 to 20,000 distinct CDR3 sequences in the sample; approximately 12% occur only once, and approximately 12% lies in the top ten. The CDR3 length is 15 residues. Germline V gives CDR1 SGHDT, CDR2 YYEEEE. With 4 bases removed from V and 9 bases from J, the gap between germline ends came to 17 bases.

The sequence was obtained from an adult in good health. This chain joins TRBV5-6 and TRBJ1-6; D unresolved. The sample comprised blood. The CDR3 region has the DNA TGTGCCAGCAGCCCTCTGAAAACAAACCGTTCACCCCTCCACTTT. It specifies CASSPLKTNRSPLHF.